Described below is a single T cell receptor beta chain sequence and its context. The V and J ends lost 0 bases and 6 bases, in that order; junction bases with no gene match: 10. This CDR3 is 17 amino acids long. Germline V gene data show CDR1 as SGHRS and CDR2 as YFSETQ. TCRdb reprocessed the 5' RACE reads with MiXCR, giving one entry per CDR3 protein. The sample includes under 450,000 distinct CDR3 sequences, about a fifth seen only once; the top ten take around 10%. The sample comes from a study of identical twins. The receptor's source is a man in his fifties in good health. Source material: naive T cells sorted from blood. The rearrangement uses TRBV5-1 and TRBJ2-2; 8 bases line up with TRBD1. CDR3 amino acids: CASSLAGLDRGSGELFF. The CDR3 DNA is TGCGCCAGCAGCTTGGCCGGTCTCGACAGGGGTTCCGGGGAGCTGTTTTTT.